The 18 T cell receptor beta chains below all came from one sample that was sequenced in a study of post-analysis software for immune sequencing data. Overall study results and limits: Five or six TRBV segments, TRBV5-6, TRBV5-1 and TRBV20-1 among them, were found more frequent in patients than controls.

What these receptors recognize is not known. Presence of unique molecular identifiers characterized the TCR beta cDNA libraries. TCRdb analysed the PCR reads with MiXCR anew, one entry per CDR3 protein. The sample has 350,000 to 500,000 distinct CDR3 sequences; roughly 38% are singletons. The sequenced sample consisted of blood. These receptors originate from a girl aged 2-10 years with multiple sclerosis.

This clonotype occurred a few times. V usage is TRBV6-2 or TRBV6-3 and J usage is TRBJ2-1, with D uncertain. Germline assignment: CDR1 MNHEY and CDR2 SVGEGT. The CDR3 length is 13 residues. Trimming shortened V by 2 bases and J by 0 bases, and 2 bases separated the two germline ends. This chain's CDR3 is CASSYNSYNEQFF. The CDR3 region has the DNA TGTGCCAGCAGTTACAACTCCTACAATGAGCAGTTCTTC.

The chain has TRBV5-1 and TRBJ2-4; possible D gene TRBD2, 6 bases. This CDR3 is built from 15 residues. Germline CDR1 is SGHRS and CDR2 is YFSETQ. V was pared by 3 bases and J by 0 bases, with 10 bases between. CDR3 residues: CASSSGLLAKNIQYF. CDR3 nucleotides: TGCGCCAGCAGCTCTGGACTATTAGCCAAAAACATTCAGTACTTC. Full variable domain (remainder filled in from reference TRBV5-1 and TRBJ2-4): KAGVTQTPRYLIKTRGQQVTLSCSPISGHRSVSWYQQTPGQGLQFLFEYFSETQRNKGNFPGRFSGRQFSNSRSEMNVSTLELGDSALYLCASSSGLLAKNIQYFGAGTRLSVL.

The chain recombines TRBV19 with TRBJ2-7; no clear D gene. The germline V gene has CDR1 LNHDA and CDR2 SQIVND (reference sequence). This CDR3 has 12 residues. Trimming stripped 6 bases from V and 0 bases from J, with 6 bases between. This CDR3 reads CASRGFSYEQYF. The CDR3 DNA reads TGTGCCAGTAGAGGGTTCTCCTACGAGCAGTACTTC.

The table lists this clonotype with a few counts. The CDR3 spells CASSTRQGANYGYTF. Written as DNA, the CDR3 is TGCGCCAGCAGCACGAGACAGGGTGCTAACTATGGCTACACCTTC. The chain is built from TRBV5-1 and TRBJ1-2; 7 positions agree with TRBD1. Germline values: CDR1 SGHRS, CDR2 YFSETQ. V lost 4 bases and J lost 0; bases outside the gene matches: 6. The CDR3 runs to 15 residues. Filled out from reference TRBV5-1 and TRBJ1-2, the complete variable domain reads KAGVTQTPRYLIKTRGQQVTLSCSPISGHRSVSWYQQTPGQGLQFLFEYFSETQRNKGNFPGRFSGRQFSNSRSEMNVSTLELGDSALYLCASSTRQGANYGYTFGSGTRLTVV.

The chain carries TRBV6-5 and TRBJ2-1; D is possibly TRBD2 (6 bases). Trimming removed 8 bases from V and 0 bases from J, with 17 bases in between. Germline V CDR1 and CDR2: MNHEY, SVGAGI. This CDR3 contains 16 residues. CDR3 in DNA: TGTGCCAGCCATCCCGGGGACGGGGGCTCCTACAATGAGCAGTTCTTC. As protein: CASHPGDGGSYNEQFF.

This chain joins TRBV28 and TRBJ2-5; TRBD1 matches 7 bases. Losses at the gene ends were 1 base for V and 0 bases for J; bases not matched to a gene: 5. The CDR3 has 16 amino acids. Germline loops: CDR1 MDHEN, CDR2 SYDVKM. The CDR3 bases are TGTGCCAGCAGTTTATTGGGACAGCCGTACCAAGAGACCCAGTACTTC. Protein: CASSLLGQPYQETQYF.

The chain is built from TRBV6-5 and TRBJ2-1; TRBD1 matches 7 bases. This CDR3 is 18 amino acids long. Germline values: CDR1 MNHEY, CDR2 SVGAGI. Trimming removed 2 bases from V and 1 base from J; junction bases left unmatched: 11. CDR3 nucleotide sequence: TGTGCCAGCAGTTACCGGGCCCTCTTCAGGGGGTCCTACAATGAGCAGTTCTTC. As protein: CASSYRALFRGSYNEQFF.

CDR3 residues: CASGQGATNEKLFF. CDR3 in DNA: TGTGCCAGCGGCCAGGGGGCAACTAATGAAAAACTGTTTTTT. The rearrangement links TRBV7-2 to TRBJ1-4; 7 positions agree with TRBD1. CDR1 is SGHTA, CDR2 FQGNSA, per germline. V lost 8 bases to trimming and J lost 0 bases; unmatched junction nucleotides: 3. The CDR3 is made up of 14 amino acids. Complete variable domain (other parts from reference TRBV7-2 and TRBJ1-4): GAGVSQSPSNKVTEKGKDVELRCDPISGHTALYWYRQSLGQGLEFLIYFQGNSAPDKSGLPSDRFSAERTGGSVSTLTIQRTQQEDSAVYLCASGQGATNEKLFFGSGTQLSVL.

This sequence joins TRBV20-1 and TRBJ2-5; the D is unclear. The CDR3 covers 14 residues. The germline V gene has CDR1 DFQATT and CDR2 SNEGSKA (reference sequence). Between the trimmed V and J ends, which lost 1 base and 3 bases, there was a span of 12 bases. CDR3 in DNA: TGCAGTGCTAGAGTGCATTGGGAAGAAGAGACCCAGTACTTC. This translates into CSARVHWEEETQYF.

The V gene is TRBV29-1, the J gene TRBJ2-3, with D possibly being TRBD2 (7 bases). Germline assignment: CDR1 SQVTM and CDR2 ANQGSEA. Trimming took 7 bases from V and 1 from J, leaving 15 bases between them. This CDR3 comprises 14 residues. CDR3 nucleotides: TGCAGCGCCGTGCGGGGGCTAGGCACAGATACGCAGTATTTT. It yields the protein CSAVRGLGTDTQYF.

The rearrangement uses TRBV20-1 and TRBJ2-5; 7 bases fit TRBD2. The CDR3 is 14 residues long. V lost 0 bases, J lost 5 bases, and 6 bases stayed unmatched. CDR1 is DFQATT and CDR2 is SNEGSKA in the germline V gene (reference sequence). CDR3 bases: TGCAGTGCTAGAGACCCACTAGCGTCGGAGACCCAGTACTTC. This sequence encodes CSARDPLASETQYF.

The chain is built from TRBV4-3 and TRBJ2-5; D remains ambiguous. Germline V gene data show CDR1 as LGHNA and CDR2 as YSLEER. This CDR3 region has 13 residues. The ends were cut back, 0 bases at V and 2 bases at J, with 4 bases in the middle. The CDR3 sequence is CASSQDNQETQYF. The DNA of the CDR3 is TGCGCCAGCAGCCAAGATAATCAAGAGACCCAGTACTTC.

This clonotype was observed a few times. The chain employs TRBV7-2 and TRBJ2-7; 9 nucleotides agree with TRBD2. With V trimmed by 3 bases and J by 5 bases, 8 bases remained unmatched. The CDR3 spans 15 residues. CDR1 and CDR2 from the germline V gene are SGHTA and FQGNSA. CDR3 nucleotides: TGTGCCAGCAGCTTCACTGGACTAGCGTCCCACGAGCAGTACTTC. It translates to CASSFTGLASHEQYF.

This clonotype occurred a few times. The V and J genes are TRBV4-3 and TRBJ2-5; weak D call: TRBD2 (5 bases). CDR3 length: 15 amino acids. Deletions cut 0 bases from V and 5 bases from J, with 13 bases between. Germline V gene data show CDR1 as LGHNA and CDR2 as YSLEER. The CDR3 protein is CASSQELRRSETQYF. The DNA for the CDR3 is TGCGCCAGCAGCCAAGAGTTGAGGAGGTCGGAGACCCAGTACTTC.

This sequence joins TRBV5-1 and TRBJ1-5; 8 bases line up with TRBD1. V gave up 2 bases and J gave up 3 bases; unmatched junction bases: 4. The CDR3 length is 15 residues. Germline V CDR1 and CDR2: SGHRS, YFSETQ. The CDR3 loop reads CASSLGTGDNQPQHF. The CDR3 nucleotides read TGCGCCAGCAGCTTAGGGACAGGAGACAATCAGCCCCAGCATTTT.

The V call is TRBV11-3, the J call TRBJ2-1, with 16 bases fitting TRBD2. The germline gives CDR1 SGHNT, CDR2 YENEEA. The CDR3 loop spans 20 amino acids. With V trimmed by 0 bases and J by 7 bases, 12 bases remained unmatched. The CDR3 here is CASSLDSGLAGGRRDNEQFF. In DNA, the CDR3 is TGTGCCAGCAGCTTAGATTCGGGACTAGCGGGAGGGCGGAGGGATAATGAGCAGTTCTTC. Together with reference TRBV11-3 and TRBJ2-1, the CDR3 gives the full variable domain: EAGVVQSPRYKIIEKKQPVAFWCNPISGHNTLYWYLQNLGQGPELLIRYENEEAVDDSQLPKDRFSAERLKGVDSTLKIQPAELGDSAVYLCASSLDSGLAGGRRDNEQFFGPGTRLTVL.

The V and J genes are TRBV6-5 and TRBJ1-2, with a tentative D call TRBD1 (6 bases). This CDR3 has 16 residues. Germline CDR1 reads MNHEY; CDR2 reads SVGAGI. Trimming took off 0 bases at V and 7 bases at J, with 18 bases between the two ends. CDR3 region: CASSYSSPVGAGGYTF. The CDR3 DNA reads as TGTGCCAGCAGTTACTCTTCCCCGGTGGGGGCCGGTGGCTACACCTTC.

The chain joins TRBV4-3 to TRBJ2-1; 10 bases are a match to TRBD2. There are 17 residues in the CDR3. Germline-derived CDR1 and CDR2 are LGHNA and YSLEER. With 3 bases clipped from V and 5 bases from J, the junction kept 10 bases outside the gene matches. The DNA of the CDR3 is TGCGCCAGCAGCCAGCTTAGCAGAGCGGGAGGGCACAATGAGCAGTTCTTC. Protein: CASSQLSRAGGHNEQFF.